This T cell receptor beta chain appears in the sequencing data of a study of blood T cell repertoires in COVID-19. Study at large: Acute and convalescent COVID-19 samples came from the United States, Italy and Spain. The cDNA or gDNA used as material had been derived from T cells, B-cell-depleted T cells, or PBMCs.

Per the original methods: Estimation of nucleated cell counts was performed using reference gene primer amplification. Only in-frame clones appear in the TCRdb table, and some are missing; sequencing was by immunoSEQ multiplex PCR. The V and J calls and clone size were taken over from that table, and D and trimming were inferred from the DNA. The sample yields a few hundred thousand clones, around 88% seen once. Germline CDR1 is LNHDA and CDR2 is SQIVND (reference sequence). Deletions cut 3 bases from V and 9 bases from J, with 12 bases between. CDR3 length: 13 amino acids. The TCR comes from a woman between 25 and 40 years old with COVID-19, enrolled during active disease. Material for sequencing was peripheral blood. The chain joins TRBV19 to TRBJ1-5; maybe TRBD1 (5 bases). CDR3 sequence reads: CASSMGLNWPQHF. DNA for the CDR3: TGTGCCAGTAGTATGGGACTGAATTGGCCCCAGCATTTT.